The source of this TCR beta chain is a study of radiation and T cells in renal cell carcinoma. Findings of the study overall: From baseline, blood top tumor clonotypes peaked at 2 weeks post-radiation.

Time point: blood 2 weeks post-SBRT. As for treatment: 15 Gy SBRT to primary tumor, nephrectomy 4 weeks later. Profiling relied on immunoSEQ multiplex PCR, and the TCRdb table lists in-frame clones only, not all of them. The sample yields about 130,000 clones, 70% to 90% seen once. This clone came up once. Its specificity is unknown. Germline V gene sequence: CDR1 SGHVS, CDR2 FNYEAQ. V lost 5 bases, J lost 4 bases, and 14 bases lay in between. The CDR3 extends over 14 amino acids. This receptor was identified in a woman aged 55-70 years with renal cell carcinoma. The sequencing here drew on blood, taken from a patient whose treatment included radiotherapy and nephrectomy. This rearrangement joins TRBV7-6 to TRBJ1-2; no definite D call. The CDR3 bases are TGTGCCAGCAGCCCCGGGGAGCGGGGCTATGGCTACACCTTC. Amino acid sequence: CASSPGERGYGYTF.